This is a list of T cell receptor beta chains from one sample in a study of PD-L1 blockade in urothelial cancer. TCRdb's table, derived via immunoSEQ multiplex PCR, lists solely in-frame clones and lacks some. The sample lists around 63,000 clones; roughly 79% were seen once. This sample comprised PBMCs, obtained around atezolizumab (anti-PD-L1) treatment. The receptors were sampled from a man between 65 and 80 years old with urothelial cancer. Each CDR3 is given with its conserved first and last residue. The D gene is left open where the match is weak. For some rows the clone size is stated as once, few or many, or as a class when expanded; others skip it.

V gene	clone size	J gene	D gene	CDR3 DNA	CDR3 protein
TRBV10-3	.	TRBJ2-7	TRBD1	TGTGCCACCTCTAGGACAGGGGGCCGCTACGAGCAGTACTTC	CATSRTGGRYEQYF
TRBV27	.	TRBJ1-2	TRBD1	TGTGCCAGCAGGGGGACAGGGTCTAACTATGGCTACACCTTC	CASRGTGSNYGYTF
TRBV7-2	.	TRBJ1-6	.	TGTGCCAGCAGCTTAGCTGAGTATTCACCCCTCCACTTT	CASSLAEYSPLHF
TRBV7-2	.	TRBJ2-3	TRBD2	TGTGCCAGCAGACGTAGGACTAGCGGGAGGGATACGCAGTATTTT	CASRRRTSGRDTQYF
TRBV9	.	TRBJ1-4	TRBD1	TGTGCCAGCAGCCCAGGGGGCAGTCTCTTCGAAAAACTGTTTTTT	CASSPGGSLFEKLFF
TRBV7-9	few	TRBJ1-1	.	TGTGCCAGCAGCTCACGGGAGAACACTGAAGCTTTCTTT	CASSSRENTEAFF
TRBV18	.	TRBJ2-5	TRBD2	TGTGCCAGCTCACCACCTGTCGAGGCGGGAGGGGAGACCCAGTACTTC	CASSPPVEAGGETQYF
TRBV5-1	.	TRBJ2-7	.	TGCGCCAGCAGCTGGGGGGGCAGTCCTTCCTACGAGCAGTACTTC	CASSWGGSPSYEQYF
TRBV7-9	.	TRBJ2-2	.	TGTGCCAGCAGCCCTCACAGGGTACCCGGGGAGCTGTTTTTT	CASSPHRVPGELFF
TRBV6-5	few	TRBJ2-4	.	TGTGCCAGCAGTCCCGGGTCAGGGGAAGTCTACATTCAGTACTTC	CASSPGSGEVYIQYF
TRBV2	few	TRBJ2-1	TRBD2	TGTGCCAGCAGTGACAGGACTAGAGTGAGTGAGCAGTTCTTC	CASSDRTRVSEQFF
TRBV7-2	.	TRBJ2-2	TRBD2	TGTGCCAGCAGCTTAGCCAGCGGGAGGACCGGGGAGCTGTTTTTT	CASSLASGRTGELFF
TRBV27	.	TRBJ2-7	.	TGTGCCAGCAGTTCCCTGGCAAATGCCAGTGGCTCCTACGAGCAGTACTTC	CASSSLANASGSYEQYF
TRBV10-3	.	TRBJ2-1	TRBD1	TGTGCCATCAGTGAGTCGGCAGGGGGACACAATGAGCAGTTCTTC	CAISESAGGHNEQFF
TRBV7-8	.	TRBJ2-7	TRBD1	TGTGCCAGCAGCTTACGTCCGGGACAGGGGGTGCGGGACGAGCAGTACTTC	CASSLRPGQGVRDEQYF
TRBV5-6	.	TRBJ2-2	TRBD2	TGTGCCAGCAGTTACCGACTAGCGGGGGGGCCTAGCACCGGGGAGCTGTTTTTT	CASSYRLAGGPSTGELFF
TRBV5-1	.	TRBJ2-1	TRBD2	TGCGCCAGCAGCGCCACTAGCGGCTCCTACAATGAGCAGTTCTTC	CASSATSGSYNEQFF
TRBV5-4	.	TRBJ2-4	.	TGTGCCAGCAGCTTCAGGGGAGAGGACATTCAGTACTTC	CASSFRGEDIQYF
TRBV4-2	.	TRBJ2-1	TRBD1	TGTGCCAGCAGCCAAGACGGACAGGGGAGCGGCAATGAGCAGTTCTTC	CASSQDGQGSGNEQFF
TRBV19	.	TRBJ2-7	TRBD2	TGTGCCAGTAGTAAAGACGGACTAGCCCTAGGAGAGGGTTACGAGCAGTACTTC	CASSKDGLALGEGYEQYF
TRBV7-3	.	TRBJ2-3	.	TGTGCCAGCAGCTTAGCGGGACTCCGCACAGATACGCAGTATTTT	CASSLAGLRTDTQYF
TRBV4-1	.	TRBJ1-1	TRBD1	TGCGCCAGCAGCCAAGAAGGGGCGGGACAGGATGAAGCTTTCTTT	CASSQEGAGQDEAFF
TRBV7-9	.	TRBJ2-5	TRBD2	TGTGCCAGCAGCTTCAGGACTAGCGGGGGACAAGAGACCCAGTACTTC	CASSFRTSGGQETQYF
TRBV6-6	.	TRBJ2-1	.	TGTGCCAGCAGTTACGCCATCGGGTCCTACAATGAGCAGTTCTTC	CASSYAIGSYNEQFF
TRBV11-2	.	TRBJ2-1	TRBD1	TGTGCCAGCAGCAGAGGGGGGACAGGGATGTCCAATGAGCAGTTCTTC	CASSRGGTGMSNEQFF
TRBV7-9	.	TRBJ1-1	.	TGTGCCAGCAGCCCCATTCAGCGGGAGACTGAAGCTTTCTTT	CASSPIQRETEAFF
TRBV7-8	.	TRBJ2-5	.	TGTGCCAGCAGCTTATCCCATTTGGAGACCCAGTACTTC	CASSLSHLETQYF
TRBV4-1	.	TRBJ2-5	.	TGCGCCAGCAGCCAAGATAGTCGGGCCGCGGGGGAGACCCAGTACTTC	CASSQDSRAAGETQYF
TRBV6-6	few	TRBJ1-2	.	TGTGCCAGCAGTTACTTCGGGGGCTACACCTTC	CASSYFGGYTF
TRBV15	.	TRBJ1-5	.	TGTGCCACCAGCGCAGAGCGGGATCAGCCCCAGCATTTT	CATSAERDQPQHF
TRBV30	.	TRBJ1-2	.	TGTGCCTGGAGTATAGAGAGATCCTATGGCTACACCTTC	CAWSIERSYGYTF
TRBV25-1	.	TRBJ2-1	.	TGTGCCAGCAGTGAATGGGAGGCCGGCAATGAGCAGTTCTTC	CASSEWEAGNEQFF
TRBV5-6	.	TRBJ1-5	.	TGTGCCAGCAGCTCCGCGGGAGGGTTAAGCCAGCCCCAGCATTTT	CASSSAGGLSQPQHF
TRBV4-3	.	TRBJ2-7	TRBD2	TGCGCCAGCAGCCAAGACCCGGGACTAGTACGTTACGAGCAGTACTTC	CASSQDPGLVRYEQYF
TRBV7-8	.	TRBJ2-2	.	TGTGCCAGCAGCTTAACCAGCGGGGAGCTGTTTTTT	CASSLTSGELFF